What follows are 24 T cell receptor beta chains derived from one specimen sequenced in a study of CD8+CD57+ T cells in acquired aplastic anemia. Genomic DNA, the template, was used for profiling of the TCR beta VDJ and CDR3. In TCRdb, the reads were re-called with MiXCR into one record per CDR3 protein. The sample shows about 180,000 distinct CDR3 sequences, under 55% of them seen only once. The sample taken for sequencing was sorted CD4+, CD8+, or CD8+CD57+ T cells (not recorded which) from PBMCs. All receptors derive from a human donor in good health.

In its sample, this clonotype was seen many times. The gene calls are TRBV5-4 and TRBJ2-7; TRBD1 or TRBD2 may be the D gene (5 bases each). Trimming removed 2 bases at V and 0 bases at J, with 9 bases between. The CDR3 consists of 14 residues. Germline V CDR1 and CDR2: SGHNT, YYREEE (reference sequence). CDR3 amino acids: CASSLKGSSYEQYF. Here the CDR3 DNA reads TGTGCCAGCAGCTTAAAGGGGAGCTCCTACGAGCAGTACTTC.

The table lists this clonotype with a few counts. The genes are TRBV24-1 and TRBJ2-2; TRBD1 matches 9 bases. V shed 3 bases, J shed 4 bases, and the junction held 5 bases outside the gene matches. From germline, CDR1 is KGHDR and CDR2 SFDVKD. The CDR3 contains 16 residues. CDR3 sequence (DNA): TGTGCCACCAGTGATCCGGGACAGGGAATCACCGGGGAGCTGTTTTTT. It specifies CATSDPGQGITGELFF.

V and J are TRBV5-1 and TRBJ2-2; D perhaps matches TRBD2 (6 bases). CDR1 is SGHRS and CDR2 is YFSETQ in the germline V gene. V was trimmed by 0 bases and J by 0 bases, leaving 9 bases between them. The CDR3 contains 16 residues. The CDR3 loop reads CASSLEVAANTGELFF. The CDR3 DNA reads TGCGCCAGCAGCTTGGAGGTAGCGGCGAACACCGGGGAGCTGTTTTTT.

This clonotype was counted only a few times. CDR3 protein: CASSLVGGGTDTQYF. CDR3 DNA sequence: TGTGCCAGCAGCTTAGTTGGGGGCGGCACAGATACGCAGTATTTT. The rearrangement links TRBV11-2 to TRBJ2-3; tentative D call: TRBD1 (6 bases). The V and J ends lost 1 base and 1 base respectively, with 9 bases between them. The length of the CDR3 is 15 residues. In germline, CDR1 is SGHAT, CDR2 FQNNGV.

V usage is TRBV9 and J usage is TRBJ2-5; 10 bases map to TRBD2. CDR3 size: 17 residues. The V gene's germline CDR1 is SGDLS and CDR2 YYNGEE. The V gene end was trimmed by 4 bases and the J gene end by 4 bases; junction bases not matched to a gene: 13. CDR3 sequence: CASSQGPTSGSPETQYF. The CDR3 DNA is TGTGCCAGCAGCCAGGGTCCGACTAGCGGGTCCCCAGAGACCCAGTACTTC.

This clonotype was observed once. Just one base apart from a much larger clone, this may be a read error. The chain couples TRBV6-4 to TRBJ1-1; the D gene is possibly TRBD1 (6 bases). Germline CDR1 and CDR2: MRHNA and SNTAGT. This CDR3 region has 17 residues. Trimming took off 6 bases at V and 0 bases at J, with 20 bases between the two ends. CDR3 loop: CASSEPSQDRLNTEAFF. The CDR3 region has the DNA TGTGCCAGCAGCGAGCCGAGCCAGGACAGATTGAACACTGAAGCTTTCTTT.

The genes are TRBV14 and TRBJ2-7; possible D gene TRBD1, 6 bases. CDR1 SGHDN and CDR2 FVKESK come from the germline V gene. This CDR3 spans 13 amino acids. V shed 4 bases and J shed 3 bases, with 10 bases lying between them. CDR3 amino acids: CASSRGRDYEQYF. The CDR3 nucleotides read TGTGCCAGCAGCCGGGGGCGCGACTACGAGCAGTACTTC.

This clonotype showed up just a few times. This chain joins TRBV28 and TRBJ1-1; D is uncertain. Germline V CDR1 and CDR2: MDHEN, SYDVKM. The CDR3 has 13 amino acids. The V end lost 4 bases, the J end lost 2 bases, and 8 bases lay between the germline ends. The CDR3 nucleotides read TGTGCCAGCAGTTCTACGGCAAACACTGAAGCTTTCTTT. It translates to CASSSTANTEAFF.

This clonotype has a handful of counts. This chain connects TRBV29-1 to TRBJ2-7; no clear D. Trimming removed 4 bases at V and 3 bases at J, with 10 bases between. In germline, CDR1 is SQVTM, CDR2 ANQGSEA. The CDR3 is 12 residues long. This chain's CDR3 is CSVATVYYEQYF. CDR3 nucleotides: TGCAGCGTTGCCACCGTTTACTACGAGCAGTACTTC.

The chain combines TRBV25-1 with TRBJ1-2; TRBD1 agrees at 7 bases. V lost 5 bases and J lost 4; bases outside the gene matches: 10. This CDR3 has 15 amino acids. Germline V CDR1 and CDR2: MGHDK, SYGVNS. The CDR3 protein is CASSTWKGDSYGYTF. The CDR3 bases are TGTGCCAGCAGTACTTGGAAGGGGGACAGCTATGGCTACACCTTC.

This clonotype appeared a single time. The CDR3 is CAISVGIGTEAFF. For the CDR3, the DNA is TGTGCCATCAGTGTAGGTATTGGGACTGAAGCTTTCTTT. J is TRBJ1-1 and V is TRBV10-3; the D is unclear. This CDR3 contains 13 residues. The V end lost 4 bases, the J end lost 5 bases, and 11 bases lay between the germline ends. CDR1 ENHRY and CDR2 SYGVKD come from the germline V gene.

This chain links TRBV20-1 with TRBJ2-5; D is uncertain. Germline loops: CDR1 DFQATT, CDR2 SNEGSKA (reference sequence). The CDR3 contains 11 residues. The V end lost 5 bases, the J end lost 5 bases, and 9 bases lay between the germline ends. This CDR3 reads CSASTRETQYF. The CDR3 nucleotides read TGCAGTGCTTCGACTCGTGAGACCCAGTACTTC.

The rearrangement links TRBV2 to TRBJ1-1; D gene uncertain. Trimming shortened V by 8 bases and J by 2 bases, and 12 bases separated the two germline ends. The germline V gene encodes CDR1 SNHLY and CDR2 FYNNEI. There are 13 residues in the CDR3. CDR3 protein: CASGTGYNTEAFF. The CDR3, as DNA: TGTGCCAGCGGAACCGGGTATAACACTGAAGCTTTCTTT.

Turning to this clonotype: A much bigger clone sits one base away, suggesting this may be a read error. The CDR3 does not close with the conserved phenylalanine or tryptophan, likely indicating a read error. The chain carries TRBV6-1 and TRBJ2-7; D gene uncertain. This CDR3 spans 15 amino acids. V gave up 3 bases and J gave up 1 base, with 13 bases separating them. Germline assignment: CDR1 MNHNS and CDR2 SASEGT. The CDR3: CASSEPDRASYEQYS. The CDR3 nucleotides read TGTGCCAGCAGTGAGCCGGACCGAGCATCCTACGAGCAGTACTCC.

This clonotype occurred many times. This chain uses TRBV11-2 with TRBJ2-6; D is perhaps TRBD1 (8 bases). Trimming took off 3 bases at V and 5 bases at J, with 20 bases between the two ends. The germline V gene has CDR1 SGHAT and CDR2 FQNNGV. CDR3 length equals 18 residues. The CDR3 sequence: CASSFTGTGAGRANVLTF. In DNA form, the CDR3 reads TGTGCCAGCAGCTTCACCGGGACAGGAGCGGGGAGGGCCAACGTCCTGACTTTC.

This clonotype was seen repeatedly, ten times or more. The rearrangement joins TRBV25-1 to TRBJ2-1; 8 bases agree with TRBD2. V shed 3 bases and J 3 bases; nucleotides not matched to a gene: 4. This CDR3 spans 15 amino acids. The germline gives CDR1 MGHDK, CDR2 SYGVNS. Here the CDR3 reads CASSESGSFYNEQFF. In DNA form, the CDR3 reads TGTGCCAGCAGTGAGAGCGGGAGCTTCTACAATGAGCAGTTCTTC.

This clonotype has ten or more counts. The rearrangement links TRBV7-9 to TRBJ1-2, with D possibly matching TRBD1 (6 bases). The CDR3 runs to 14 residues. The ends were cut back, 5 bases at V and 5 bases at J, with 15 bases in the middle. Germline V gene lookup returns CDR1 SEHNR and CDR2 FQNEAQ (reference sequence). The DNA of the CDR3 is TGTGCCAGCAGCCGATCGGACAGACAATATGGCTACACCTTC. Its protein is CASSRSDRQYGYTF.

This clonotype was seen a handful of times. The V gene is TRBV6-1, the J gene TRBJ1-1; 10 bases match TRBD1. This CDR3 spans 15 amino acids. The V gene's germline CDR1 is MNHNS and CDR2 SASEGT. With 6 bases clipped from V and 1 base from J, the junction kept 5 bases outside the gene matches. The CDR3 spells CASSLDRGENTEAFF. In nucleotides, the CDR3 is TGTGCCAGCAGCCTGGACAGGGGGGAGAACACTGAAGCTTTCTTT.

In this sample, this clonotype turned up once. The gene calls are TRBV5-4 and TRBJ2-7; D is ambiguous. CDR1 is SGHNT and CDR2 is YYREEE in the germline V gene (reference sequence). The CDR3 covers 13 residues. V lost 4 bases and J lost 7, with 15 bases in between. The CDR3 loop is CASSRGPAREQYF. For the CDR3, the DNA is TGTGCCAGCAGCCGAGGACCCGCCAGGGAGCAGTACTTC.

This clonotype was counted many times. The chain links TRBV5-8 to TRBJ1-4; D perhaps matches TRBD1 (5 bases). CDR1 is SGHTS, CDR2 YDEGEE, per germline. CDR3 length equals 13 residues. Trimming removed 4 bases from V and 7 bases from J, with 11 bases in between. The DNA of the CDR3 is TGTGCCAGCAGCCCGGGACCGATTGAAAAACTGTTTTTT. Its protein is CASSPGPIEKLFF.

About this clonotype itself: One junction end does not reproduce the germline sequence, and a read error may be involved. This sequence joins TRBV29-1 and TRBJ2-5, with TRBD1 matching over 8 bases. In germline, CDR1 is SQVTM, CDR2 ANQGSEA. The length of the CDR3 is 12 residues. CDR3 in DNA: TGCAGCGTTGACAGGGGGCAAGAGACCCAGTACTTT. It yields the protein CSVDRGQETQYF.

About this clonotype: A read error may be the cause here, since a much bigger clone is one base away. V is TRBV4-3 and J is TRBJ2-6, with no clear D. CDR1 and CDR2 (germline): LGHNA, YSLEER. This CDR3 is built from 18 residues. CDR3 loop: CASSHLLGDGSVANVLTF. As DNA, the CDR3 is TGCGCCAGCAGCCATCTCCTGGGTGACGGCTCTGTGGCCAACGTCCTGACTTTC.

V is TRBV24-1 and J is TRBJ2-1; a weak D match, TRBD2 (6 bases). The CDR3 runs 17 residues. From germline, CDR1 is KGHDR and CDR2 SFDVKD. The V and J ends lost 12 bases and 0 bases respectively, with 23 bases between them. CDR3 in amino acids: CAWTTLAGTSSYNEQFF. CDR3 coding DNA: TGTGCCTGGACTACACTTGCCGGGACCAGCTCCTACAATGAGCAGTTCTTC.

The chain couples TRBV10-3 to TRBJ2-7; TRBD1 matches 8 bases. This CDR3 has 15 amino acids. Trimming took 5 bases from V and 4 from J; bases not matched to a gene: 10. The germline CDR1 and CDR2 sequences are ENHRY and SYGVKD. As DNA, the CDR3 is TGTGCCATCAGTCCGCAGGGGGCAGTCGGGTACGAGCAGTACTTC. Translation: CAISPQGAVGYEQYF.